This T cell receptor (beta chain) was found in a study of blood T cell repertoires in COVID-19. Overall study: Sites across the United States, Italy and Spain contributed samples from acute and convalescent COVID-19.

TCRdb keeps only in-frame clones here, not all; method: immunoSEQ multiplex PCR. The sample consists of 79,000 or so clones, less than 90% of them appearing once. CDR3 length equals 14 residues. The V and J ends lost 5 bases and 3 bases, in that order; junction bases with no gene match: 6. Germline V gene sequence: CDR1 GTSNPN, CDR2 SVGIG (reference sequence). The chain uses TRBV30 and TRBJ2-2, with 7 bases matching TRBD1. The TCR was taken from a human donor in a cohort sampled during active COVID-19. Material: peripheral blood. CDR3 in DNA: TGTGCCTGGGACTCAGGGGGAGACACCGGGGAGCTGTTTTTT. As protein: CAWDSGGDTGELFF.